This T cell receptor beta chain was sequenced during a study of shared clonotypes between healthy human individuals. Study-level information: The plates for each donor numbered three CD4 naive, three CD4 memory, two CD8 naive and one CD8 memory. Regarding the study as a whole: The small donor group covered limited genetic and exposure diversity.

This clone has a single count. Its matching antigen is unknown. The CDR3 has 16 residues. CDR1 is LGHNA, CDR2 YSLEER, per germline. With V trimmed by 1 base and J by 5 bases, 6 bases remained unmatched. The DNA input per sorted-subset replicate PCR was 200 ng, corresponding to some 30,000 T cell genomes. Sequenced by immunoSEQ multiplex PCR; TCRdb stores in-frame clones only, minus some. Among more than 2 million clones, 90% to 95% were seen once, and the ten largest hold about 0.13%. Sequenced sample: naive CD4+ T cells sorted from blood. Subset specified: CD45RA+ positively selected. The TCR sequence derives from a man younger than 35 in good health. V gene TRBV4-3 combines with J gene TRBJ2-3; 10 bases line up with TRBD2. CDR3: CASSQVYLAGEDTQYF. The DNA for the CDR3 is TGCGCCAGCAGCCAAGTATATCTAGCGGGAGAAGATACGCAGTATTTT.